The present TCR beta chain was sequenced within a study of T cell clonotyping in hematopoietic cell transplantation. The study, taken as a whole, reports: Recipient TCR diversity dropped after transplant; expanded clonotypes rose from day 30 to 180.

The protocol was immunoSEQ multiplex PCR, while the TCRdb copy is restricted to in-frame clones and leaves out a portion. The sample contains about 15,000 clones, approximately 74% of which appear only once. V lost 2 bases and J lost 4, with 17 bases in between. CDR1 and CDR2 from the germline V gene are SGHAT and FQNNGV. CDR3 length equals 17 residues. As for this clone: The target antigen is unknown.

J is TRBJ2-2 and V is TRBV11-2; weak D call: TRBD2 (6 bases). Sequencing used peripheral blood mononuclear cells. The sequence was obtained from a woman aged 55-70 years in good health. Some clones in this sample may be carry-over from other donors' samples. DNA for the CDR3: TGTGCCAGCAGCTTACGGGGACGGGAGAGGGGCACCGGGGAGCTGTTTTTT. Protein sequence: CASSLRGRERGTGELFF. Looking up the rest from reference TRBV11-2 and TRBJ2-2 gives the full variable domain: EAGVAQSPRYKIIEKRQSVAFWCNPISGHATLYWYQQILGQGPKLLIQFQNNGVVDDSQLPKDRFSAERLKGVDSTLKIQPAKLEDSAVYLCASSLRGRERGTGELFFGEGSRLTVL.